The rows below give T cell receptor beta chains drawn from one sample of a study of cytomegalovirus exposure and HLA in healthy donors. Generated by immunoSEQ multiplex PCR, the TCRdb table keeps only in-frame clones and is missing some. This specimen shows approximately 110,000 clones; the ten leading clones hold around 0.6%. Sequencing was done on a sample of PBMCs. These TCRs come from a man aged 45-60 years in good health and CMV-seronegative. CDR3s include the opening cysteine and the closing phenylalanine or tryptophan. The D gene is left open where the match is weak.

D gene	V gene	J gene	CDR3 protein	CDR3 DNA
-	TRBV13	TRBJ1-1	CASSFYGAGGTEAFF	TGTGCCAGCAGCTTCTATGGCGCGGGGGGGACTGAAGCTTTCTTT
TRBD1	TRBV5-6	TRBJ1-1	CASSVGHGTGVNTEAFF	TGTGCCAGCAGCGTGGGACATGGGACAGGGGTGAACACTGAAGCTTTCTTT
-	TRBV4-1	TRBJ1-3	CASSQDGGRRNTIYF	TGCGCCAGCAGCCAAGACGGGGGGAGGCGAAACACCATATATTTT
TRBD1	TRBV5-1	TRBJ2-2	CASSDLTGAGNGELFF	TGCGCCAGCAGCGACTTGACAGGGGCGGGAAACGGGGAGCTGTTTTTT
TRBD2	TRBV5-1	TRBJ2-1	CASSIAGLGRGEQFF	TGCGCCAGCAGCATTGCGGGACTAGGGAGGGGTGAGCAGTTCTTC
TRBD1	TRBV5-4	TRBJ1-4	CASSYDRGAEKLFF	TGTGCCAGCAGCTACGACAGGGGTGCTGAAAAACTGTTTTTT
-	TRBV5-6	TRBJ1-2	CASSLGTTNGGYTF	TGTGCCAGCAGCTTGGGGACAACAAACGGCGGCTACACCTTC
TRBD2	TRBV5-1	TRBJ2-3	CASSLELAGEADTQYF	TGCGCCAGCAGCTTGGAACTAGCGGGGGAGGCAGATACGCAGTATTTT
-	TRBV7-9	TRBJ1-1	CASSPVGGMNTEAFF	TGTGCCAGCAGCCCAGTCGGGGGGATGAACACTGAAGCTTTCTTT
-	TRBV7-7	TRBJ2-7	CASSRSPGGKDEQYF	TGTGCTAGCAGCCGATCCCCTGGGGGGAAGGACGAGCAGTACTTC
TRBD2	TRBV13	TRBJ2-7	CASSSGAGEGEQYF	TGTGCCAGCAGCTCAGGCGCGGGGGAGGGTGAGCAGTACTTC
TRBD1	TRBV7-2	TRBJ1-2	CASSIPGGRGYGYTF	TGTGCCAGCAGCATCCCAGGGGGTCGGGGCTATGGCTACACCTTC
-	TRBV6-1	TRBJ2-7	CASSGWGSSYEQYF	TGTGCCAGCAGTGGGTGGGGCAGCTCCTACGAGCAGTACTTC
-	TRBV7-2	TRBJ1-1	CASSSRTGDTEAFF	TGTGCCAGCAGCTCTAGAACGGGGGACACTGAAGCTTTCTTT
TRBD2	TRBV9	TRBJ2-1	CASSVAPTSGILNEQFF	TGTGCCAGCAGCGTAGCGCCAACTAGCGGGATCTTAAATGAGCAGTTCTTC
-	TRBV30	TRBJ1-1	CAWRPQYTEAFF	TGTGCCTGGAGACCACAATACACTGAAGCTTTCTTT
-	TRBV10-3	TRBJ2-2	CAIGRETNTGELFF	TGTGCCATCGGACGGGAGACGAACACCGGGGAGCTGTTTTTT
TRBD2	TRBV9	TRBJ2-1	CASSATSGSFNEQFF	TGTGCCAGCAGCGCGACTAGCGGGAGTTTTAATGAGCAGTTCTTC
TRBD1	TRBV18	TRBJ2-5	CASSRDRGPGETQYF	TGTGCCAGCTCAAGGGACAGGGGGCCAGGGGAGACCCAGTACTTC
-	TRBV7-6	TRBJ1-1	CASSPQGMNTEAFF	TGTGCCAGCAGCCCACAGGGTATGAACACTGAAGCTTTCTTT
-	TRBV7-2	TRBJ2-7	CASSLAGGPYEQYF	TGTGCCAGCAGCTTAGCGGGGGGGCCCTACGAGCAGTACTTC
TRBD1	TRBV7-2	TRBJ1-2	CASSFDRGNYGYTF	TGTGCCAGCAGCTTCGACAGGGGAAACTATGGCTACACCTTC
-	TRBV19	TRBJ1-3	CASSIVSLSGNTIYF	TGTGCCAGTAGTATTGTCTCACTCTCTGGAAACACCATATATTTT
TRBD1	TRBV7-2	TRBJ1-1	CASSPRDRVNTEAFF	TGTGCCAGCAGCCCTCGGGACAGGGTGAACACTGAAGCTTTCTTT
-	TRBV5-7	TRBJ1-4	CASSLPGGMTNEKLFF	TGTGCCAGCAGCTTGCCCGGGGGGATGACTAATGAAAAACTGTTTTTT
-	TRBV27	TRBJ2-7	CASSLSRSYEQYF	TGTGCCAGCAGTTTATCGAGGTCCTACGAGCAGTACTTC
-	TRBV19	TRBJ1-5	CASSMNSPTSQPQHF	TGTGCCAGTAGTATGAATTCTCCAACTTCCCAGCCCCAGCATTTT
TRBD1	TRBV27	TRBJ1-1	CASSFSTGEVNTEAFF	TGTGCCAGCAGTTTCTCCACAGGGGAGGTTAACACTGAAGCTTTCTTT
-	TRBV18	TRBJ1-4	CASSPPSQGSEKLFF	TGTGCCAGCTCACCACCTAGCCAAGGAAGTGAAAAACTGTTTTTT
-	TRBV19	TRBJ2-1	CASGTYNEQFF	TGTGCCAGCGGGACCTACAATGAGCAGTTCTTC
TRBD2	TRBV5-1	TRBJ2-1	CASSLILAGGEQFF	TGCGCCAGCAGCTTAATCCTAGCGGGGGGTGAGCAGTTCTTC
-	TRBV7-2	TRBJ1-1	CASSYDSVRGDEAFF	TGTGCCAGCAGCTACGATAGCGTCCGGGGTGATGAAGCTTTCTTT
-	TRBV5-1	TRBJ2-1	CASSSDGTYNEQFF	TGCGCCAGCAGTTCCGACGGGACCTACAATGAGCAGTTCTTC
TRBD1	TRBV30	TRBJ1-2	CAWSGQGGGYTF	TGTGCCTGGAGTGGACAGGGTGGTGGCTACACCTTC
-	TRBV13	TRBJ2-2	CASSFQAANTGELFF	TGTGCCAGCTCTTTCCAGGCCGCGAACACCGGGGAGCTGTTTTTT